This passage covers 18 T cell receptor beta chains from one sample sequenced in a study of T cell repertoires in cytomegalovirus infection. TCRdb itself ran the reads through MiXCR, one entry per CDR3 protein. The sample yields 100,000 to 150,000 distinct CDR3 sequences, 8.8% seen once. The specimen was PBMCs. The receptors were sampled from a human donor in good health (CMV status not recorded). Some clones in this sample may be carry-over from other donors' samples.

This clonotype occurred a few times. V usage is TRBV12-3 or TRBV12-4 and J usage is TRBJ1-1, with D maybe TRBD1 (5 bases). The CDR3 contains 14 residues. Between the trimmed V and J ends, which lost 4 bases and 6 bases, there was a span of 15 bases. CDR3 sequence (DNA): TGTGCCAGCAGTTCCCTGGGGGGTTTGTCTGAAGCTTTCTTT. This encodes CASSSLGGLSEAFF.

This clonotype was recorded many times. The V and J genes are TRBV2 and TRBJ2-3; 7 bases agree with TRBD2. Germline assignment: CDR1 SNHLY and CDR2 FYNNEI. V was clipped by 7 bases and J by 4 bases; unmatched bases: 5. The CDR3 extends over 13 amino acids. The CDR3, as DNA: TGTGCCAGCAATACGGGGAGGGCAGATACGCAGTATTTT. Translated, it gives CASNTGRADTQYF. Looking up the rest from reference TRBV2 and TRBJ2-3 gives the full variable domain: EPEVTQTPSHQVTQMGQEVILRCVPISNHLYFYWYRQILGQKVEFLVSFYNNEISEKSEIFDDQFSVERPDGSNFTLKIRSTKLEDSAMYFCASNTGRADTQYFGPGTRLTVL.

This clonotype was detected ten times or more. The chain uses TRBV7-2 and TRBJ2-5, with D perhaps being TRBD1 or TRBD2 (5 bases each). Trimming stripped 1 base from V and 5 bases from J, with 23 bases between. CDR1 and CDR2 from the germline V gene are SGHTA and FQGNSA. The CDR3 sequence is 18 residues long. The CDR3 DNA is TGTGCCAGCAGCTTAGGCTATCAGGGTGGGGATTGGAGGGAGACCCAGTACTTC. It translates to CASSLGYQGGDWRETQYF.

This clonotype was observed at least ten times. This chain links TRBV7-2 with TRBJ2-3; 8 bases agree with TRBD2. With 1 base clipped from V and 2 bases from J, the junction kept 2 bases outside the gene matches. The CDR3 extends over 15 amino acids. Germline CDR1 SGHTA, CDR2 FQGNSA. The CDR3 region has the DNA TGTGCCAGCAGCTTAGAAGCGGGGGACACAGATACGCAGTATTTT. Translated, it gives CASSLEAGDTDTQYF.

This clonotype was seen many times. V usage is TRBV29-1 and J usage is TRBJ2-7, with TRBD1 identical over 9 bases. Germline assignment: CDR1 SQVTM and CDR2 ANQGSEA. This CDR3 region has 13 residues. Trimming took 7 bases from V and 2 from J; bases not matched to a gene: 6. CDR3 bases: TGCAGCGGACGGACAGGGGACCCCTACGAGCAGTACTTC. Amino acids: CSGRTGDPYEQYF.

The V call is TRBV25-1, the J call TRBJ1-2; unclear D gene. V lost 6 bases to trimming and J lost 10 bases, with 6 bases between them. In germline, CDR1 is MGHDK, CDR2 SYGVNS. The CDR3 is made up of 9 amino acids. CDR3 in amino acids: CASSFSYTF. As DNA, the CDR3 is TGTGCCAGCAGCTTTTCCTACACCTTC.

The chain joins TRBV6-5 to TRBJ2-3; no definite D call. V was pared by 2 bases and J by 6 bases, with 18 bases between. CDR3 length: 16 amino acids. CDR1 is MNHEY, CDR2 SVGAGI, per germline. DNA for the CDR3: TGTGCCAGCAGTTACGGCAGGAGCTCCTTCCCGGATACGCAGTATTTT. As protein: CASSYGRSSFPDTQYF.

The rearrangement links TRBV29-1 to TRBJ1-1; D is unclear. Germline values: CDR1 SQVTM, CDR2 ANQGSEA. V lost 4 bases to trimming and J lost 3 bases, with 9 bases between them. The CDR3 is 12 residues long. CDR3 in DNA: TGCAGCGTTGTGGGCGGGGACACTGAAGCTTTCTTT. This gives the protein CSVVGGDTEAFF.

The rearrangement links TRBV2 to TRBJ2-7; D is unclear. V was pared by 7 bases and J by 1 base, with 11 bases between. Germline CDR1 reads SNHLY; CDR2 reads FYNNEI. The CDR3 is made up of 13 amino acids. The CDR3 region has the DNA TGTGCCAGCACTATTCAAAGATCCTACGAGCAGTACTTC. Translated, it gives CASTIQRSYEQYF. Full variable domain (outside the CDR3, taken from reference TRBV2 and TRBJ2-7): EPEVTQTPSHQVTQMGQEVILRCVPISNHLYFYWYRQILGQKVEFLVSFYNNEISEKSEIFDDQFSVERPDGSNFTLKIRSTKLEDSAMYFCASTIQRSYEQYFGPGTRLTVT.

As to this clonotype: This may stem from a read error, because a much larger clone lies one nucleotide away. The conserved phenylalanine or tryptophan normally closing the CDR3 is absent here, so this likely arose from a read error. The chain couples TRBV5-5 to TRBJ2-1; perhaps D is TRBD1 or TRBD2 (5 bases each). CDR1 and CDR2 (germline): SGHKS, YYEKEE (reference sequence). This CDR3 region has 15 residues. V lost 4 bases, J lost 5 bases, and 16 bases lay in between. CDR3 DNA: TGTGCCAGCAGCAGCTTGAGGGGCAAGAACAATGAGCAGTTCTCC. Protein: CASSSLRGKNNEQFS.

The sample holds many counts of this clonotype. The gene calls are TRBV19 and TRBJ2-1; D gene uncertain. This CDR3 has 18 amino acids. The V gene lost 1 base and the J gene lost 0 bases, with 16 bases spanning the gap. From germline, CDR1 is LNHDA and CDR2 SQIVND (reference sequence). Written as DNA, the CDR3 is TGTGCCAGTAGTATAGCCGGTCGGGTGATGAGCTCCTACAATGAGCAGTTCTTC. This gives the protein CASSIAGRVMSSYNEQFF.

Ten or more counts support this clonotype. The chain has TRBV28 and TRBJ2-5; 9 bases fit TRBD1. This CDR3 comprises 16 residues. Trimming cost V 4 bases and J 6 bases; bases outside gene matches: 12. The germline gives CDR1 MDHEN, CDR2 SYDVKM. The CDR3 reads CASSSPPGQGRKTQYF. CDR3 in DNA: TGTGCCAGCAGTTCTCCCCCGGGACAGGGAAGAAAGACCCAGTACTTC.

The V and J genes are TRBV3-1 and TRBJ1-5; D is perhaps TRBD1 (5 bases). Trimming took off 0 bases at V and 4 bases at J, with 22 bases between the two ends. Germline CDR1 and CDR2: LGHDT and YNNKEL (reference sequence). The CDR3 spans 19 residues. The CDR3 loop reads CASSQDPIAGGVGNQPQHF. The DNA for the CDR3 is TGTGCCAGCAGCCAAGATCCCATCGCCGGGGGGGTTGGTAATCAGCCCCAGCATTTT.

This clonotype was detected only once. The J gene is TRBJ2-7, the V gene TRBV2, with D uncertain. This CDR3 region has 14 residues. The V end was cut by 1 base, the J end by 2 bases, with 9 bases between. The germline V gene has CDR1 SNHLY and CDR2 FYNNEI. The CDR3 is CASSEDYFTYEQYF. The CDR3, as DNA: TGTGCCAGCAGTGAAGACTATTTTACCTACGAGCAGTACTTC.

This clonotype was counted at least ten times. The gene calls are TRBV20-1 and TRBJ2-5; 9 nucleotides line up with TRBD1. CDR3 size: 15 residues. With V trimmed by 4 bases and J by 2 bases, 8 bases remained unmatched. Germline-derived CDR1 and CDR2 are DFQATT and SNEGSKA (reference sequence). The CDR3 loop reads CSATPGQGKQETQYF. For the CDR3, the DNA is TGCAGTGCTACACCCGGACAGGGGAAACAAGAGACCCAGTACTTC.

The chain uses TRBV5-1 and TRBJ2-3; D is possibly TRBD1 (5 bases). This CDR3 is 13 amino acids long. The germline V gene encodes CDR1 SGHRS and CDR2 YFSETQ. V dropped 4 bases and J dropped 5 bases, with 11 bases sitting between them. CDR3 sequence (DNA): TGCGCCAGCAGCCAAAATACAGGAGATACGCAGTATTTT. Translated, it gives CASSQNTGDTQYF.

This clonotype was observed once. DNA for the CDR3: TGTGCCAGCAGCTTAATAGGGGATAAGCCTAACTATGGCTACACCTTC. Its translation: CASSLIGDKPNYGYTF. This rearrangement joins TRBV7-9 to TRBJ1-2; the D gene is possibly TRBD1 (5 bases). Germline V CDR1 and CDR2: SEHNR, FQNEAQ (reference sequence). The V end lost 2 bases, the J end lost 0 bases, and 13 bases lay between the germline ends. The CDR3 runs 16 residues.

This clonotype was counted ten times or more. This rearrangement joins TRBV7-2 to TRBJ2-3; no clear D. The V end was cut by 5 bases, the J end by 6 bases, with 9 bases between. Per germline, CDR1 SGHTA and CDR2 FQGNSA. CDR3 length equals 12 residues. The CDR3 loop is CASSPHGDTQYF. The CDR3 region has the DNA TGTGCCAGCAGCCCTCATGGGGATACGCAGTATTTT. The whole variable domain, filled in from reference TRBV7-2 and TRBJ2-3, reads GAGVSQSPSNKVTEKGKDVELRCDPISGHTALYWYRQSLGQGLEFLIYFQGNSAPDKSGLPSDRFSAERTGGSVSTLTIQRTQQEDSAVYLCASSPHGDTQYFGPGTRLTVL.